This TCR beta chain derives from a study of shared clonotypes between healthy human individuals. Notes on the study in general: Across subsets, estimated richness was generally greater for naive than for memory populations.

This clone appeared a few times. Its antigen is currently unknown. Assay used: immunoSEQ multiplex PCR; TCRdb lists only in-frame clones, some missing. The repertoire holds over 700,000 clones, with 72% as singletons. Material for sequencing was memory CD4+ T cells sorted from blood. Subset noted: CD45RA-negative fraction. The TCR sequence derives from a woman aged 25 to 39 in good health.

For the CDR3, the DNA is TGTGCCAGCTCACCACAGGGGATGAACACCGGGGAGCTGTTTTTT. Translated, it gives CASSPQGMNTGELFF. The rearrangement links TRBV18 to TRBJ2-2; a weak D match, TRBD1 (5 bases). Germline CDR1 reads KGHSH; CDR2 reads LQKENI. CDR3 size: 15 residues. The V end lost 1 base, the J end lost 1 base, and 7 bases lay between the germline ends.